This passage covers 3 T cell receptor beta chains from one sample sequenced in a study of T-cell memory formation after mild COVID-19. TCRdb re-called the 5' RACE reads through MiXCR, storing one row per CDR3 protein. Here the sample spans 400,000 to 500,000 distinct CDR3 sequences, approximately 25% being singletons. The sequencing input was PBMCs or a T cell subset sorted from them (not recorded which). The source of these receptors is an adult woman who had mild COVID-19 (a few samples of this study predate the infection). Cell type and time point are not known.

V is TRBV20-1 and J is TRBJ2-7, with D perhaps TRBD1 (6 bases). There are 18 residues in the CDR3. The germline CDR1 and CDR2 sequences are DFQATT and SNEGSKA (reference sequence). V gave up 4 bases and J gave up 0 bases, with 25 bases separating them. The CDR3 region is CSAINQGKVSLHSYEQYF. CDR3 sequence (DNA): TGCAGTGCTATAAACCAGGGGAAAGTTTCCCTTCACTCCTACGAGCAGTACTTC.

CDR3 sequence: CASSMPGVREKLFF. DNA of the CDR3: TGTGCCAGTAGTATGCCGGGGGTTCGTGAAAAACTGTTTTTT. The chain is built from TRBV19 and TRBJ1-4; perhaps TRBD1 as D (5 bases). The CDR3 totals 14 residues. Germline V CDR1 and CDR2: LNHDA, SQIVND (reference sequence). V shed 3 bases and J shed 7 bases, with 12 bases lying between them.

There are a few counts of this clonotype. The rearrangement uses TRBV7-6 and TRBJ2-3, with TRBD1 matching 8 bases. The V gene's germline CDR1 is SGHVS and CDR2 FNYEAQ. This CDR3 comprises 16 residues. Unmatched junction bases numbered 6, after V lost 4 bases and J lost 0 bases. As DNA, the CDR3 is TGTGCCAGCAGCTCCTACAGGGGGGCCAGCACAGATACGCAGTATTTT. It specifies CASSSYRGASTDTQYF. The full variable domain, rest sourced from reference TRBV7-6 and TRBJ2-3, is GAGVSQSPRYKVTKRGQDVALRCDPISGHVSLYWYRQALGQGPEFLTYFNYEAQQDKSGLPNDRFSAERPEGSISTLTIQRTEQRDSAMYRCASSSYRGASTDTQYFGPGTRLTVL.